This entry lists 19 T cell receptor beta chains sequenced from one sample in a study of cytomegalovirus exposure and HLA in healthy donors. Assay: immunoSEQ multiplex PCR; the TCRdb copy retains only in-frame clones and omits some. The sample yields 250,000 to 300,000 clones, about 86% seen once. Sequencing used PBMCs. The receptors originated from a young woman in good health and CMV-seronegative.

This clone showed up just once. The chain couples TRBV9 to TRBJ1-5; TRBD1 might be the D (5 bases). Germline CDR1 SGDLS, CDR2 YYNGEE. Trimming cost V 2 bases and J 5 bases, with 17 bases left between them. The CDR3 contains 16 residues. CDR3 protein: CASSVGSGRADQPQHF. The DNA for the CDR3 is TGTGCCAGCAGCGTCGGGTCGGGCAGGGCGGATCAGCCCCAGCATTTT.

This chain uses TRBV9 with TRBJ1-1, with unresolved D. The CDR3 covers 14 residues. Trimming took off 5 bases at V and 9 bases at J, with 20 bases between the two ends. CDR1 is SGDLS and CDR2 is YYNGEE in the germline V gene. The chain's CDR3 is CASRPGGDGVQAFF. CDR3 in DNA: TGTGCCAGCAGACCCGGCGGGGATGGGGTTCAAGCTTTCTTT.

The rearrangement uses TRBV4-3 and TRBJ1-1, with D possibly matching TRBD1 (5 bases). V dropped 7 bases and J dropped 3 bases, with 15 bases sitting between them. CDR3 length: 14 residues. Germline CDR1 is LGHNA and CDR2 is YSLEER. The DNA of the CDR3 is TGCGCCAGCACCCCCGCCAGGGAGGACACTGAAGCTTTCTTT. Protein product: CASTPAREDTEAFF.

The rearrangement joins TRBV6-1 to TRBJ1-5, with D tentatively TRBD1 (6 bases). Trimming stripped 2 bases from V and 3 bases from J, with 11 bases between. Per the germline V gene, CDR1 is MNHNS and CDR2 is SASEGT. The CDR3 is 15 residues long. The CDR3 DNA reads TGTGCCAGCAGTGAAACAGGGCTCTACAATCAGCCCCAGCATTTT. Translating gives CASSETGLYNQPQHF.

V and J are TRBV6-5 and TRBJ2-7; D possibly corresponds to TRBD1 (5 bases). The germline CDR1 and CDR2 sequences are MNHEY and SVGAGI. Trimming left V 5 bases short and J 2 bases short, with 13 bases between. CDR3 length: 14 residues. CDR3 protein: CASSAPTDPYEQYF. In DNA form, the CDR3 reads TGTGCCAGCAGTGCCCCGACAGACCCCTACGAGCAGTACTTC.

V is TRBV5-6 and J is TRBJ1-2; D is uncertain. The germline V gene has CDR1 SGHDT and CDR2 YYEEEE. The CDR3 spans 14 residues. The V end lost 0 bases, the J end lost 11 bases, and 17 bases lay between the germline ends. CDR3 DNA: TGTGCCAGCAGCTTGGCGATCAGACCGAACGGGTACACCTTC. This translates into CASSLAIRPNGYTF.

The chain is built from TRBV6-5 and TRBJ1-2; 8 nucleotides agree with TRBD1. Trimming removed 5 bases from V and 7 bases from J; junction bases left unmatched: 9. The CDR3 length is 14 residues. CDR1 MNHEY and CDR2 SVGAGI come from the germline V gene. The CDR3 spells CASSLNRGKSGYTF. The CDR3 DNA reads TGTGCCAGCAGTCTAAACAGGGGGAAAAGTGGCTACACCTTC.

This clone was observed once. This chain joins TRBV2 and TRBJ2-3, with D unresolved. Germline V gene data show CDR1 as SNHLY and CDR2 as FYNNEI. CDR3 length: 11 residues. V dropped 8 bases and J dropped 7 bases, with 10 bases sitting between them. The CDR3 here is CASDRLNTQYF. DNA of the CDR3: TGTGCCAGCGATAGACTGAATACGCAGTATTTT.

This CDR3 is CASSSTGTGEQYF. In DNA form, the CDR3 reads TGTGCCAGCAGTTCGACAGGGACGGGGGAGCAGTACTTC. V and J are TRBV2 and TRBJ2-7; 7 nucleotides align to TRBD1. The CDR3 totals 13 residues. V shed 5 bases and J 7 bases; nucleotides not matched to a gene: 8. The germline V gene encodes CDR1 SNHLY and CDR2 FYNNEI.

This chain joins TRBV28 and TRBJ2-3, with D unclear. The length of the CDR3 is 13 residues. With 7 bases removed from V and 4 bases from J, the gap between germline ends came to 12 bases. The germline CDR1 and CDR2 sequences are MDHEN and SYDVKM. DNA for the CDR3: TGTGCCAGCATCGAAGACCGGGCAGATACGCAGTATTTT. Amino acid sequence: CASIEDRADTQYF.

The chain couples TRBV6-5 to TRBJ2-3; D gene uncertain. The CDR3 spans 15 residues. CDR1 is MNHEY and CDR2 is SVGAGI in the germline V gene. The V gene lost 0 bases and the J gene lost 5 bases, with 12 bases spanning the gap. The CDR3 loop reads CASSYSWLDGDTQYF. The CDR3 nucleotides are TGTGCCAGCAGTTACTCTTGGCTAGACGGAGATACGCAGTATTTT.

The chain employs TRBV5-4 and TRBJ1-1; D gene unclear. CDR1 is SGHNT and CDR2 is YYREEE in the germline V gene (reference sequence). V was pared by 0 bases and J by 0 bases, with 12 bases between. The CDR3 is made up of 16 amino acids. CDR3 sequence: CASSLAAGNMNTEAFF. Here the CDR3 DNA reads TGTGCCAGCAGCTTGGCGGCAGGTAATATGAACACTGAAGCTTTCTTT.

This rearrangement joins TRBV11-3 to TRBJ2-7, with TRBD1 identical over 7 bases. The germline CDR1 and CDR2 sequences are SGHNT and YENEEA. J gave up 5 bases and V 6 bases, and 10 bases lay outside the gene matches. The CDR3 consists of 14 residues. The CDR3 nucleotides are TGTGCCAGCAGTCTCTACAGGGGCTGGAACGAGCAGTACTTC. This gives the protein CASSLYRGWNEQYF. Using reference TRBV11-3 and TRBJ2-7 for the parts outside the CDR3, the full variable domain is EAGVVQSPRYKIIEKKQPVAFWCNPISGHNTLYWYLQNLGQGPELLIRYENEEAVDDSQLPKDRFSAERLKGVDSTLKIQPAELGDSAVYLCASSLYRGWNEQYFGPGTRLTVT.

V usage is TRBV7-9 and J usage is TRBJ1-1; D is ambiguous. The CDR3 has 12 residues. Germline V gene lookup returns CDR1 SEHNR and CDR2 FQNEAQ (reference sequence). Between the trimmed V and J ends, which lost 4 bases and 8 bases, there was a span of 11 bases. In nucleotides, the CDR3 is TGTGCCAGCAGCTCCCCCCACTGGGAAGCTTTCTTT. The encoded protein is CASSSPHWEAFF. The full variable domain, with the rest looked up from reference TRBV7-9 and TRBJ1-1, is DTGVSQNPRHKITKRGQNVTFRCDPISEHNRLYWYRQTLGQGPEFLTYFQNEAQLEKSRLLSDRFSAERPKGSFSTLEIQRTEQGDSAMYLCASSSPHWEAFFGQGTRLTVV.

This chain uses TRBV9 with TRBJ2-7, with 7 bases fitting TRBD1. There are 16 residues in the CDR3. Germline V lookup: CDR1 SGDLS, CDR2 YYNGEE. V lost 0 bases, J lost 3 bases, and 9 bases stayed unmatched. The CDR3 sequence is CASSVAIWDSLYEQYF. The CDR3 nucleotides are TGTGCCAGCAGCGTAGCCATCTGGGACAGCCTCTACGAGCAGTACTTC. The full variable domain, rest sourced from reference TRBV9 and TRBJ2-7, is DSGVTQTPKHLITATGQRVTLRCSPRSGDLSVYWYQQSLDQGLQFLIQYYNGEERAKGNILERFSAQQFPDLHSELNLSSLELGDSALYFCASSVAIWDSLYEQYFGPGTRLTVT.

V gene TRBV5-1 combines with J gene TRBJ2-5; D is perhaps TRBD1 (6 bases). V shed 4 bases and J shed 1 base, with 11 bases lying between them. CDR3 size: 14 residues. The V gene's germline CDR1 is SGHRS and CDR2 YFSETQ. DNA of the CDR3: TGCGCCAGCAGCCGTGGGACATTCCAAGAGACCCAGTACTTC. It codes for CASSRGTFQETQYF. Full variable domain (missing parts from reference TRBV5-1 and TRBJ2-5): KAGVTQTPRYLIKTRGQQVTLSCSPISGHRSVSWYQQTPGQGLQFLFEYFSETQRNKGNFPGRFSGRQFSNSRSEMNVSTLELGDSALYLCASSRGTFQETQYFGPGTRLLVL.

V gene TRBV19 combines with J gene TRBJ1-5, with D possibly matching TRBD1 (6 bases). The CDR3 runs 15 residues. Germline V gene sequence: CDR1 LNHDA, CDR2 SQIVND (reference sequence). Trimming took off 3 bases at V and 0 bases at J, with 9 bases between the two ends. CDR3 in amino acids: CASSIPGVSNQPQHF. In nucleotides, the CDR3 is TGTGCCAGTAGTATTCCAGGGGTTAGCAATCAGCCCCAGCATTTT. Variable domain in full (rest from reference TRBV19 and TRBJ1-5): DGGITQSPKYLFRKEGQNVTLSCEQNLNHDAMYWYRQDPGQGLRLIYYSQIVNDFQKGDIAEGYSVSREKKESFPLTVTSAQKNPTAFYLCASSIPGVSNQPQHFGDGTRLSIL.

This clone was seen more than once but under ten times. This chain uses TRBV10-3 with TRBJ1-1; D not resolved. Trimming pared 2 bases from V and 4 bases from J, leaving 8 bases between. The CDR3 is made up of 13 amino acids. The germline gives CDR1 ENHRY, CDR2 SYGVKD. CDR3 DNA sequence: TGTGCCATCAGTGAGGCGTCGCGCACTGAAGCTTTCTTT. This codes for CAISEASRTEAFF.

A single count supports this clone. The chain employs TRBV2 and TRBJ1-5, with 9 bases fitting TRBD1. V gave up 6 bases and J gave up 7 bases; unmatched junction bases: 10. Germline values: CDR1 SNHLY, CDR2 FYNNEI. This CDR3 region has 15 residues. CDR3 amino acids: CASSKGGQGTQPQHF. The CDR3, as DNA: TGTGCCAGCAGCAAAGGGGGACAGGGAACCCAGCCCCAGCATTTT.